The clone carrying this TCR beta chain was counted between two and nine times. TCRdb called the RT-PCR reads again in MiXCR, with one record for every CDR3 protein. The profile shows hundreds of thousands of distinct CDR3 sequences, more than 13% of them singletons. This CDR3 is built from 16 residues. V lost 4 bases, J lost 0 bases, and 12 bases lay in between. Germline V gene lookup returns CDR1 KGHDR and CDR2 SFDVKD. The sequenced sample consisted of memory CD4+ T cells from blood. The TCR comes from a female donor in good health, serving as a healthy control. This chain connects TRBV24-1 to TRBJ2-1; D call uncertain. The CDR3: CATSDRTKNSYNEQFF. The CDR3 DNA sequence: TGTGCCACCAGTGACCGAACAAAAAACTCCTACAATGAGCAGTTCTTC.